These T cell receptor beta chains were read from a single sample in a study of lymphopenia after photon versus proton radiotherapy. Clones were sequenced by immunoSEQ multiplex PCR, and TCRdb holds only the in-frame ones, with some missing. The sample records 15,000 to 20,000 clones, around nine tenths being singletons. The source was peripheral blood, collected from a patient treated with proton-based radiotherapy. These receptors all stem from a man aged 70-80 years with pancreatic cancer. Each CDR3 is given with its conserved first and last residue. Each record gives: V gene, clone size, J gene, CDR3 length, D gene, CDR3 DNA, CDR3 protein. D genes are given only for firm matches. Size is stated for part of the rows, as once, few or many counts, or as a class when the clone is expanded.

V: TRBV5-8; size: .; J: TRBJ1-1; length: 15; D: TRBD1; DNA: TGTGCCAGCAGCCGCAAAGGACAGGGGCTTCCTGAAGCTTTCTTT; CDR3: CASSRKGQGLPEAFF
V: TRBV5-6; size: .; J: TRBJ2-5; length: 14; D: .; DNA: TGTGCCAGCAGCTCTGCAGGGAGCGGGGAGACCCAGTACTTC; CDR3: CASSSAGSGETQYF
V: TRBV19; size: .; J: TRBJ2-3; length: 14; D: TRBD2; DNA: TGTGCCAGTAGGGGACTAGTGGAGGCAGATACGCAGTATTTT; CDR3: CASRGLVEADTQYF
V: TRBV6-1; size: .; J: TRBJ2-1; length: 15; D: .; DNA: TGTGCCAGCAGCTACCAGACAAGCTCCTACAATGAGCAGTTCTTC; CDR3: CASSYQTSSYNEQFF
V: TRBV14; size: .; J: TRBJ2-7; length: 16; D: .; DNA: TGTGCCAGCAGCCAAGCAGCTGTGGTCGGAGGTGGAGAGCAGTACTTC; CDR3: CASSQAAVVGGGEQYF
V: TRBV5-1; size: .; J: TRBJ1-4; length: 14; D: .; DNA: TGCGCCAGCAGCTTGCAGGGGCCTAATGAAAAACTGTTTTTT; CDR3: CASSLQGPNEKLFF
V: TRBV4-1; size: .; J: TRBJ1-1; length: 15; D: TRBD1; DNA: TGCGCCAGCAGCCAAGATAAAGGTCAGGGGGAGGCAGCTTTCTTT; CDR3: CASSQDKGQGEAAFF
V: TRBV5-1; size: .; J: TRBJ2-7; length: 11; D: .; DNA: TGCGCCAGCAGTGAGGCCTACGAGCAGTACTTC; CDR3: CASSEAYEQYF
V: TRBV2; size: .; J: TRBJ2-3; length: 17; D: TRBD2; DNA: TGTGCCAGCAGTGAAGCGCGGCTAGCGGGACCCACAGATACGCAGTATTTT; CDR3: CASSEARLAGPTDTQYF
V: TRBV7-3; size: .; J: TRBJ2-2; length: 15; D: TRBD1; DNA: TGTGCCAGCAGCGGGACAGGCTCCAGCACCGGGGAGCTGTTTTTT; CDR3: CASSGTGSSTGELFF
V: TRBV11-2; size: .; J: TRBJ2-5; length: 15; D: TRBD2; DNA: TGTGCCAGCAGCTTAGTCCGGGGGGGGATCGAGACCCAGTACTTC; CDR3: CASSLVRGGIETQYF
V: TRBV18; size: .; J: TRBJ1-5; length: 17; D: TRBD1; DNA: TGTGCCAGCTCACCATCCAGGGGGGCCCATAGCAATCAGCCCCAGCATTTT; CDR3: CASSPSRGAHSNQPQHF
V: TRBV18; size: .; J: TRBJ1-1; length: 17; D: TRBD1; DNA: TGTGCCAGCTCACCACAGGGGGCCTTCAAGATGAACACTGAAGCTTTCTTT; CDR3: CASSPQGAFKMNTEAFF
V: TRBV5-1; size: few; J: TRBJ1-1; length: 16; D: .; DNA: TGCGCCAGCAGCTTGGCCGGAGGGGCACAAAACACTGAAGCTTTCTTT; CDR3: CASSLAGGAQNTEAFF
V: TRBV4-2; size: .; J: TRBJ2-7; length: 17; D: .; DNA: TGTGCCAGCAGCCCTGGATCCTACGCTTCCTCCTCCTACGAGCAGTACTTC; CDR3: CASSPGSYASSSYEQYF
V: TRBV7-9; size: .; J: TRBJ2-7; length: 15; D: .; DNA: TGTGCCAGCAGCCCCCAGGGACTGGTGAACTACGAGCAGTACTTC; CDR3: CASSPQGLVNYEQYF
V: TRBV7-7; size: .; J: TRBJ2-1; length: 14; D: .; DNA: TGTGCCAGCAGCCCACGGGACTCTAACAATGAGCAGTTCTTC; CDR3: CASSPRDSNNEQFF
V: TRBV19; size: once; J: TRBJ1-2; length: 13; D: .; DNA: TGTGCCAGTAGTATAGGCTCCGGGGGGAGCTACACCTTC; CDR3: CASSIGSGGSYTF
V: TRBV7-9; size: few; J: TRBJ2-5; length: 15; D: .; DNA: TGTGCCAGCAGCCCCCGGGACACCCGTGGGGAGACCCAGTACTTC; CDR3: CASSPRDTRGETQYF
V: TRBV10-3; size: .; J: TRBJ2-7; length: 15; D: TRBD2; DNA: TGTGCCATCGGCAAGACTAGCAGTAACTCCTACGAGCAGTACTTC; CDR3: CAIGKTSSNSYEQYF
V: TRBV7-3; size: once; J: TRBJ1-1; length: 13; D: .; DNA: TGTGCCAGCAGCTTAAAAGGGGGCACTGAAGCTTTCTTT; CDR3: CASSLKGGTEAFF
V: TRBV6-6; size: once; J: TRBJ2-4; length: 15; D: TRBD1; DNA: TGTGCCAGCAGTTACGGACAGGGGGCCTGGAACATTCAGTACTTC; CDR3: CASSYGQGAWNIQYF
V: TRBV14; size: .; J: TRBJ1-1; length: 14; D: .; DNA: TGTGCCAGCAGCCAAGACAACGCAGGGGCCTTACCCCTCTTT; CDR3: CASSQDNAGALPLF
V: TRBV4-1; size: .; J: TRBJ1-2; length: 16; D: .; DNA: TGCGCCAGCAGCAAAGGGCAGAACCGAAAGACCTATGGCTACACCTTC; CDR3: CASSKGQNRKTYGYTF
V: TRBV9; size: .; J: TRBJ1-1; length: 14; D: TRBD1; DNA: TGTGCCAGCAGCACAGGGGTGGAGGACACTGAAGCTTTCTTT; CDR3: CASSTGVEDTEAFF
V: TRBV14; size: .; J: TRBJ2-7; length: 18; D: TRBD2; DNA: TGTGCCAGCAGCCAAGGGTACGGACTAGCGATACGCTCCTACGAGCAGTACTTC; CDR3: CASSQGYGLAIRSYEQYF
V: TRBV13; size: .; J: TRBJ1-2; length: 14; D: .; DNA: TGTGCCAGCAGCGAGGGGTCGGGGGGCTATGGCTACACCTTC; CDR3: CASSEGSGGYGYTF
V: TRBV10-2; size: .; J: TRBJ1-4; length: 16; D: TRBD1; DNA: TGCGCCAGCAGACGGGACAGTGGGGGGTCTAATGAAAAACTGTTTTTT; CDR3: CASRRDSGGSNEKLFF
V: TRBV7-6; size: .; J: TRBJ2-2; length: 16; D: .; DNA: TGTGCCAGCAGCTTAGCGGGCAGAGGCGGCACCGGGGAGCTGTTTTTT; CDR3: CASSLAGRGGTGELFF
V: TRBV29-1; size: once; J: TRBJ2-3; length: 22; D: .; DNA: TGCAGCGTTGAAGACCGGGGGCAGGGGCCTCTGGGGCGGTTGTATAGCACAGATACGCAGTATTTT; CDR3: CSVEDRGQGPLGRLYSTDTQYF
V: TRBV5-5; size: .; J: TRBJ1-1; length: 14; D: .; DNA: TGTGCCAGCAGCTTGGACAGGGCTGACACTGAAGCTTTCTTT; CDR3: CASSLDRADTEAFF
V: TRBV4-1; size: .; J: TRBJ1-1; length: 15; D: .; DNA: TGCGCCAGCAGCCAAGAACTTCCCGGCGTCACTGAAGCTTTCTTT; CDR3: CASSQELPGVTEAFF
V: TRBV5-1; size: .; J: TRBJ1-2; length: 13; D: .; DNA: TGCGCCAGCAGCTCTAGGCTGGCCTATGGCTACACCTTC; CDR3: CASSSRLAYGYTF
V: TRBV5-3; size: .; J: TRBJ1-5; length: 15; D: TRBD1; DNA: TGTGCCAGAAGCTTGGAGGCAGGGGGTAGGCAGCCCCAGCATTTT; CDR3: CARSLEAGGRQPQHF
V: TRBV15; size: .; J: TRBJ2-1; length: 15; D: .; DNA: TGTGCCACCAGCAGAGTCGTGGGAGGGGGAACTGAGCAGTTCTTC; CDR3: CATSRVVGGGTEQFF